Below are 3 T cell receptor beta chains sequenced from a single sample in a study of cytomegalovirus exposure and HLA in healthy donors. Only in-frame clones appear in the TCRdb table, and some are missing; sequencing was by immunoSEQ multiplex PCR. The data show some 170,000 clones, about 90% seen once. Sequencing was carried out using PBMCs. The receptors originated from a woman aged 25 to 39 in good health and CMV-seronegative.

The chain joins TRBV18 to TRBJ2-7, with TRBD2 as a possible D gene (5 bases). Trimming left V 0 bases short and J 2 bases short, with 11 bases between. CDR3 length: 15 amino acids. The germline V gene encodes CDR1 KGHSH and CDR2 LQKENI. In DNA form, the CDR3 reads TGTGCCAGCTCACCACCTAGCGCTACAACCTACGAGCAGTACTTC. This gives the protein CASSPPSATTYEQYF.

The genes are TRBV29-1 and TRBJ2-2; possible D gene TRBD1, 5 bases. The CDR3 consists of 13 residues. V shed 6 bases and J shed 0 bases, with 8 bases lying between them. Germline assignment: CDR1 SQVTM and CDR2 ANQGSEA. The CDR3 bases are TGCAGCGTCACGACAGCGAACACCGGGGAGCTGTTTTTT. It specifies CSVTTANTGELFF.

This chain uses TRBV9 with TRBJ2-3; D is perhaps TRBD1 (6 bases). The V gene's germline CDR1 is SGDLS and CDR2 YYNGEE. V was shortened by 3 bases and J by 2 bases, with 16 bases between the two germline ends. This CDR3 region has 16 residues. The CDR3 DNA reads TGTGCCAGCAGCGGCCTAGGGGACAAGGACACAGATACGCAGTATTTT. Its translation: CASSGLGDKDTDTQYF. Together with reference TRBV9 and TRBJ2-3, the CDR3 gives the full variable domain: DSGVTQTPKHLITATGQRVTLRCSPRSGDLSVYWYQQSLDQGLQFLIQYYNGEERAKGNILERFSAQQFPDLHSELNLSSLELGDSALYFCASSGLGDKDTDTQYFGPGTRLTVL.